The next 24 T cell receptor beta chains were all read from a single sample in a study of T cells expressing NK-cell markers. TCRdb processed the 5' RACE reads again and assigns one entry to each CDR3 protein, with no DNA. This table holds some 340,000 distinct CDR3 sequences. Sequenced input: blood T cells: a sorted CD56 or NKG2C T cell subset, CD4+ or CD8+ T cells, or bulk PBMC T cells (not recorded which). The receptor set was obtained from a man aged 18-75 years in good health.

The CDR3 sequence: CASSGFPYNEQFF. The genes are TRBV11-3 and TRBJ2-1. Germline assignment: CDR1 SGHNT and CDR2 YENEEA. The CDR3 covers 13 residues.

The rearrangement links TRBV20-1 to TRBJ2-7; TCRdb picks TRBD2, but there is no DNA to check that call. Germline V CDR1 and CDR2: DFQATT, SNEGSKA (reference sequence). The CDR3 runs 15 residues. Here the CDR3 reads CSARDASFSSYEQYF.

The V call is TRBV30, the J call TRBJ1-4; TCRdb selects TRBD1, and the lack of DNA leaves this call unchecked. The CDR3 length is 14 residues. The germline V gene encodes CDR1 GTSNPN and CDR2 SVGIG (reference sequence). The CDR3 sequence: CAWSPGTGVAKLFF.

The chain employs TRBV24-1 and TRBJ2-1; no DNA is available, so the TRBD2 call from TCRdb remains unchecked. Looked up from germline, CDR1 is KGHDR and CDR2 is SFDVKD. The CDR3 consists of 15 residues. CDR3 protein: CATSAGLAGGDEQFF.

The rearrangement links TRBV2 to TRBJ2-1; TCRdb selects TRBD2, and the lack of DNA leaves this call unchecked. The CDR3 has 17 residues. Per germline, CDR1 SNHLY and CDR2 FYNNEI. The CDR3 is CASSERGPSGRYNEQFF.

The chain carries TRBV20-1 and TRBJ1-1. This CDR3 spans 12 amino acids. Germline V CDR1 and CDR2: DFQATT, SNEGSKA (reference sequence). This CDR3 reads CSASRVYTEAFF.

V is TRBV20-1 and J is TRBJ2-5. The CDR3 has 11 residues. CDR1 is DFQATT and CDR2 is SNEGSKA in the germline V gene (reference sequence). CDR3 sequence: CSAKLSETQYF.

The chain is built from TRBV10-2 and TRBJ2-5; absent DNA, TCRdb's TRBD2 call cannot be checked. Germline CDR1 reads WSHSY; CDR2 reads SAAADI. The CDR3 length is 15 residues. The CDR3 region is CASSASGLAQETQYF.

The chain is built from TRBV19 and TRBJ2-7; TCRdb selects TRBD1, and the lack of DNA leaves this call unchecked. Germline assignment: CDR1 LNHDA and CDR2 SQIVND (reference sequence). The CDR3 contains 13 residues. The CDR3 is CASSIPRNGEQYF.

V and J are TRBV4-2 and TRBJ2-7; the D call of TRBD2 rests on TCRdb alone, since no DNA is present to check it. CDR3 size: 15 residues. Germline-derived CDR1 and CDR2 are LGHNA and YNFKEQ. The CDR3 sequence: CASSQAGGLAGEQYF.

The chain has TRBV3-1 and TRBJ2-4; TCRdb designates TRBD1, a call that cannot be tested without DNA. CDR3 length: 14 amino acids. In germline, CDR1 is LGHDT, CDR2 YNNKEL (reference sequence). The CDR3 sequence is CASSGTGLMDIQYF.

V usage is TRBV25-1 and J usage is TRBJ1-5. Germline loops: CDR1 MGHDK, CDR2 SYGVNS. The CDR3 spans 11 residues. CDR3 region: CASNQYQPQHF.

The V call is TRBV9, the J call TRBJ2-1; no DNA is available, so the TRBD1 call from TCRdb remains unchecked. The CDR3 loop spans 18 amino acids. Germline-derived CDR1 and CDR2 are SGDLS and YYNGEE. The CDR3 spells CASSIRDRGRSSYNEQFF.

The rearrangement joins TRBV18 to TRBJ2-7. The CDR3 is 12 residues long. Per the germline V gene, CDR1 is KGHSH and CDR2 is LQKENI. The CDR3 here is CASADRSYEQYF.

This chain uses TRBV10-3 with TRBJ2-5; TCRdb's assignment of TRBD1 cannot be checked, as there is no DNA. Germline CDR1 and CDR2: ENHRY and SYGVKD. This CDR3 contains 15 residues. The CDR3 is CAISDSGTGLKTQYF.

The chain joins TRBV12-5 to TRBJ2-5; TCRdb indicates TRBD2, and absent DNA this call remains unverified. Germline assignment: CDR1 LGHNT and CDR2 FRNRAP. The CDR3 covers 16 residues. Here the CDR3 reads CASGLVVGAKAETQYF. Using reference TRBV12-5 and TRBJ2-5 for the parts outside the CDR3, the full variable domain is DARVTQTPRHKVTEMGQEVTMRCQPILGHNTVFWYRQTMMQGLELLAYFRNRAPLDDSGMPKDRFSAEMPDATLATLKIQPSEPRDSAVYFCASGLVVGAKAETQYFGPGTRLLVL.

CDR3 residues: CASSPQGYNSPLHF. The chain couples TRBV7-9 to TRBJ1-6; TCRdb picks TRBD1, but there is no DNA to check that call. The CDR3 loop spans 14 amino acids. The germline V gene encodes CDR1 SEHNR and CDR2 FQNEAQ (reference sequence).

The J gene is TRBJ2-3, the V gene TRBV5-1. This CDR3 has 15 amino acids. Germline V gene data show CDR1 as SGHRS and CDR2 as YFSETQ. The CDR3 sequence: CASSLTSQRTDTQYF.

The chain employs TRBV14 and TRBJ1-2; TCRdb's D call of TRBD1 is untestable without DNA. There are 15 residues in the CDR3. The germline CDR1 and CDR2 sequences are SGHDN and FVKESK. CDR3 sequence reads: CASSKGTGYNYGYTF.

The CDR3 loop reads CASSAVSGTDTQYF. This chain connects TRBV7-2 to TRBJ2-3. Looked up from germline, CDR1 is SGHTA and CDR2 is FQGNSA. The CDR3 consists of 14 residues.

The rearrangement links TRBV7-2 to TRBJ1-4; TCRdb's D gene call, TRBD1, goes unchecked for lack of DNA. The CDR3 length is 19 residues. In germline, CDR1 is SGHTA, CDR2 FQGNSA. CDR3 protein: CASSLRGLGQGASNEKLFF.

This chain joins TRBV6-1 and TRBJ1-2. The germline V gene encodes CDR1 MNHNS and CDR2 SASEGT. The CDR3 length is 14 residues. The CDR3 sequence is CASRGTEVHRGYTF.

CDR3 region: CSVRWSYEQYF. This chain joins TRBV29-1 and TRBJ2-7. The CDR3 spans 11 residues. The germline V gene encodes CDR1 SQVTM and CDR2 ANQGSEA.

The rearrangement links TRBV9 to TRBJ2-4; absent DNA, TCRdb's TRBD1 call cannot be checked. This CDR3 region has 15 residues. Germline CDR1 SGDLS, CDR2 YYNGEE. CDR3 loop: CASSLSGMGVNIQYF.